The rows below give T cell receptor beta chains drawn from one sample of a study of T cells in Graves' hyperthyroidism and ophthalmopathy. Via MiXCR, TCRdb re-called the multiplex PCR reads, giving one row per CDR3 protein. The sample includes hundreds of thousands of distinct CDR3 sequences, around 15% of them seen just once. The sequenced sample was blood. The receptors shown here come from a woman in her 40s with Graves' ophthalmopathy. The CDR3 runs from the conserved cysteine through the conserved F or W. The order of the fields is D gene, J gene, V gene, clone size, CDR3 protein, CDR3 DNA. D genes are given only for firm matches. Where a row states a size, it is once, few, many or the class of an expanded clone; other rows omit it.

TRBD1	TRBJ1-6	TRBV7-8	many	CASSFERQGVYSPLHF	TGTGCCAGCAGCTTTGAGCGGCAGGGGGTTTATTCACCCCTCCACTTT
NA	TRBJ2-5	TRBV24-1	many	CATSEIAGFGVETQYF	TGTGCCACCAGTGAAATCGCGGGATTTGGCGTGGAGACCCAGTACTTC
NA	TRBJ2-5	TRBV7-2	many	CASSLIAEEETQYF	TGTGCCAGCAGCCTCATTGCGGAGGAAGAGACCCAGTACTTC
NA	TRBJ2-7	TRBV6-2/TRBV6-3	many	CASTTLIAGSINYEQYF	TGTGCCAGCACCACCTTGATTGCCGGGAGTATTAACTACGAGCAGTACTTC
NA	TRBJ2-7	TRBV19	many	CASSIAVSSYEQYF	TGTGCCAGTAGTATCGCTGTTAGTTCCTACGAGCAGTACTTC
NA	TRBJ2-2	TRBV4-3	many	CASSHLTGTAPGELFF	TGCGCCAGCAGCCATCTGACAGGGACTGCGCCCGGGGAGCTGTTTTTT
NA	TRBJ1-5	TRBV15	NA	CATSEGSNQPQHF	TGTGCCACCAGCGAGGGAAGCAATCAGCCCCAGCATTTT
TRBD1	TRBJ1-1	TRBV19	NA	CASSPTDRAEGAEAFF	TGTGCCAGTAGTCCAACGGACAGGGCGGAGGGGGCTGAAGCTTTCTTT
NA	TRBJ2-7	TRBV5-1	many	CASSLSVSYEQYF	TGCGCCAGCAGCCTCTCTGTGTCCTACGAGCAGTACTTC
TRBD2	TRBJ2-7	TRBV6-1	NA	CASRASGRRNEQYF	TGTGCCAGCAGGGCGAGCGGGAGAAGGAACGAGCAGTACTTC
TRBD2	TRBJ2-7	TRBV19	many	CVVPQRESYEQYF	TGTGTCGTCCCCCAGCGGGAGTCTTACGAGCAGTACTTC
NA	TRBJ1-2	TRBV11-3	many	CASSPDRQEPIYGYTF	TGTGCCAGCAGCCCGGACCGACAGGAACCTATCTATGGCTACACCTTC